This TCR beta chain was recorded in a study of post-analysis software for immune sequencing data. About the study: Secondary progressive, relapsing-remitting and progressive-relapsing multiple sclerosis were among the included disease courses.

Only a few counts were recorded for this clonotype. Its cognate antigen is unknown. Prepared libraries of TCR beta cDNA carried unique molecular identifiers. Using its own MiXCR run on the PCR reads, TCRdb lists one record per CDR3 protein. This table has roughly 800,000 distinct CDR3 sequences, 53% appearing once. The V gene's germline CDR1 is SQVTM and CDR2 ANQGSEA. CDR3 length: 15 amino acids. V dropped 7 bases and J dropped 9; count of bases not matched to a gene: 15. General study points: Patients with multiple sclerosis recorded significantly lower normalized Chao1 diversity than controls, the study found. A handful of TRBV segments were significantly more frequent in patients than in controls. TRBV5-6, TRBV5-1 and TRBV20-1 were among these segments.

This chain joins TRBV29-1 and TRBJ2-1; 10 bases match TRBD2. Sequencing was carried out using blood. This TCR derives from a girl aged 5-17 years with multiple sclerosis. CDR3 sequence: CSALHSGRASLEQFF. CDR3 nucleotide sequence: TGCAGCGCGCTACACAGCGGGAGGGCCTCCCTTGAGCAGTTCTTC.